Each of the 24 T cell receptor beta chains below was sequenced from the same sample in a study of shared clonotypes between healthy human individuals. Sequencing was performed with immunoSEQ multiplex PCR; in TCRdb, only in-frame clones are kept and a portion is missing. The sample includes around 690,000 clones, roughly 87% of them seen just once. Material for sequencing was memory CD8+ T cells from PBMCs. Described subset: CD45RO+ cells pooled with CCR7-negative TemRA cells. The receptors shown here come from a man aged 18 to 29 in good health. Some clones in this sample may be carry-over from other donors' samples.

The J gene is TRBJ2-7, the V gene TRBV6-5, with a tentative D call TRBD2 (5 bases). Trimming shortened V by 10 bases and J by 4 bases, and 8 bases separated the two germline ends. The CDR3 loop spans 10 amino acids. Germline-derived CDR1 and CDR2 are MNHEY and SVGAGI. The CDR3 reads CATGKYEQYF. CDR3 bases: TGTGCCACGGGGAAATACGAGCAGTACTTC.

The chain joins TRBV5-6 to TRBJ1-2; D is unclear. This CDR3 contains 15 residues. The germline V gene has CDR1 SGHDT and CDR2 YYEEEE. The ends were cut back, 0 bases at V and 3 bases at J, with 12 bases in the middle. CDR3 sequence reads: CASSLASSTDYGYTF. CDR3 nucleotide sequence: TGTGCCAGCAGCTTGGCCTCGTCTACAGACTATGGCTACACCTTC.

This clone was recorded once. The chain joins TRBV11-2 to TRBJ2-3; D not resolved. The CDR3 spans 14 residues. The ends were cut back, 3 bases at V and 2 bases at J, with 9 bases in the middle. Germline CDR1 reads SGHAT; CDR2 reads FQNNGV. As DNA, the CDR3 is TGTGCCAGCAGCTTCTCAGTTGTCACAGATACGCAGTATTTT. It translates to CASSFSVVTDTQYF.

This chain joins TRBV6-5 and TRBJ2-4; D is unresolved. This CDR3 spans 13 amino acids. Trimming left V 5 bases short and J 5 bases short, with 10 bases between. The V gene's germline CDR1 is MNHEY and CDR2 SVGAGI. The CDR3 sequence is CASSPGIQNIQYF. Written as DNA, the CDR3 is TGTGCCAGCAGTCCCGGAATACAAAACATTCAGTACTTC.

The V call is TRBV4-2, the J call TRBJ1-1, with D perhaps matching TRBD1 (5 bases). This CDR3 comprises 15 residues. Germline V lookup: CDR1 LGHNA, CDR2 YNFKEQ. Trimming stripped 4 bases from V and 0 bases from J, with 12 bases between. The CDR3 DNA reads TGTGCCAGCAGCCCCAATCGGGGCATGAACACTGAAGCTTTCTTT. Its protein is CASSPNRGMNTEAFF.

The chain couples TRBV28 to TRBJ1-4; D ambiguous. The CDR3 has 14 residues. The V and J ends lost 3 bases and 2 bases respectively, with 7 bases between them. Germline assignment: CDR1 MDHEN and CDR2 SYDVKM. CDR3 DNA sequence: TGTGCCAGCAGTTTTGAAGGCACTAATGAAAAACTGTTTTTT. Amino acid sequence: CASSFEGTNEKLFF.

The chain is built from TRBV28 and TRBJ1-1, with D possibly matching TRBD1 (5 bases). Between the trimmed V and J ends, which lost 4 bases and 4 bases, there was a span of 10 bases. Germline V gene lookup returns CDR1 MDHEN and CDR2 SYDVKM. The CDR3 extends over 13 amino acids. In DNA, the CDR3 is TGTGCCAGCAGTTACGACAGTCCCACTGAAGCTTTCTTT. Translation gives CASSYDSPTEAFF.

This chain joins TRBV6-6 and TRBJ1-1; D uncertain. This CDR3 comprises 13 residues. V was trimmed by 6 bases and J by 6 bases, leaving 14 bases between them. CDR1 and CDR2 (germline): MNHNY, SVGAGI (reference sequence). CDR3 loop: CASSEMEVPEAFF. DNA of the CDR3: TGTGCCAGCAGCGAAATGGAGGTCCCTGAAGCTTTCTTT.

The rearrangement links TRBV7-9 to TRBJ2-3; D remains ambiguous. CDR3 length: 14 amino acids. Trimming shortened V by 2 bases and J by 5 bases, and 11 bases separated the two germline ends. The germline V gene encodes CDR1 SEHNR and CDR2 FQNEAQ (reference sequence). CDR3 in amino acids: CASSLWLARDTQYF. CDR3 in DNA: TGTGCCAGCAGCTTATGGCTGGCCCGAGATACGCAGTATTTT.

The chain has TRBV6-1 and TRBJ1-1; a possible D gene is TRBD1 (5 bases). The CDR3 has 11 amino acids. Trimming shortened V by 4 bases and J by 11 bases, and 11 bases separated the two germline ends. CDR1 and CDR2 from the germline V gene are MNHNS and SASEGT. The CDR3 spells CASSGSGMAFF. CDR3 nucleotide sequence: TGTGCCAGCAGTGGGTCAGGGATGGCTTTCTTT.

As regards this clone: A much larger clone lies one base from this, so it may be a read error. Other DNA sequences in this specimen translate into the identical CDR3. V usage is TRBV27 and J usage is TRBJ2-5; no definite D call. The J call could be wrong; TRBJ2-7 is a better fit for the DNA end. The CDR3 contains 11 residues. Germline CDR1 MNHEY, CDR2 SMNVEV (reference sequence). The CDR3 here is CASSSSYEQYF. DNA for the CDR3: TGTGCCAGCAGTTCCTCGTACGAGCAGTACTTC.

This sequence joins TRBV28 and TRBJ1-1, with D perhaps TRBD1 (6 bases). In germline, CDR1 is MDHEN, CDR2 SYDVKM. The CDR3 has 15 amino acids. Trimming took off 5 bases at V and 3 bases at J, with 16 bases between the two ends. CDR3 protein: CASSPQGSGYTEAFF. The CDR3 coding sequence is TGTGCCAGCAGTCCACAGGGTTCCGGGTACACTGAAGCTTTCTTT.

The chain has TRBV5-6 and TRBJ1-1, with D uncertain. This CDR3 is built from 12 residues. V was shortened by 5 bases and J by 0 bases, with 5 bases between the two germline ends. Germline V gene lookup returns CDR1 SGHDT and CDR2 YYEEEE. DNA for the CDR3: TGTGCCAGCAGGGGAGTGAACACTGAAGCTTTCTTT. Translating gives CASRGVNTEAFF.

The chain combines TRBV14 with TRBJ2-7; 10 bases agree with TRBD1. The germline V gene has CDR1 SGHDN and CDR2 FVKESK. CDR3 size: 15 residues. The J segment lost 4 bases and the V segment lost 4 bases, leaving 7 bases of the junction unmatched. In nucleotides, the CDR3 is TGTGCCAGCAGCCTGGGACAGGGGTTTCTGTACGAGCAGTACTTC. Protein product: CASSLGQGFLYEQYF.

This clone was seen a few times. The V gene is TRBV7-9, the J gene TRBJ1-5; the D gene is possibly TRBD1 (5 bases). The CDR3 runs to 18 residues. V lost 1 base, J lost 4 bases, and 20 bases lay in between. Germline assignment: CDR1 SEHNR and CDR2 FQNEAQ (reference sequence). The CDR3 DNA sequence: TGTGCCAGCAGCTTAGTCTTCGTAGGGGAGGGTGGAAATCAGCCCCAGCATTTT. It translates to CASSLVFVGEGGNQPQHF.

The V call is TRBV6-1, the J call TRBJ2-1, with D possibly being TRBD1 or TRBD2 (5 bases each). This CDR3 region has 12 residues. V lost 5 bases and J lost 12, with 14 bases in between. Germline V lookup: CDR1 MNHNS, CDR2 SASEGT. CDR3 DNA: TGTGCCAGCAGTCACCGGGACCGGGGGCAGTTCTTC. Translation gives CASSHRDRGQFF.

The V gene is TRBV6-5, the J gene TRBJ1-2; no firm D call. The CDR3 extends over 14 amino acids. Per germline, CDR1 MNHEY and CDR2 SVGAGI. The V end lost 5 bases, the J end lost 7 bases, and 17 bases lay between the germline ends. CDR3 coding DNA: TGTGCCAGCAGTCCGACTCGACTGCCAGGTGGCTACACCTTC. Protein: CASSPTRLPGGYTF.

The chain combines TRBV5-1 with TRBJ1-3; TRBD1 is a possible D gene (6 bases). CDR1 and CDR2 (germline): SGHRS, YFSETQ. CDR3 size: 15 residues. The ends were cut back, 0 bases at V and 4 bases at J, with 11 bases in the middle. The CDR3 loop reads CASSLGAGEGNTIYF. The CDR3 nucleotides read TGCGCCAGCAGCTTGGGGGCAGGGGAAGGAAACACCATATATTTT.

The chain is built from TRBV6-5 and TRBJ2-1, with a tentative D call TRBD1 (6 bases). Germline CDR1 and CDR2: MNHEY and SVGAGI. The CDR3 length is 16 residues. Trimming left V 3 bases short and J 1 base short, with 13 bases between. The CDR3 is CASSYNRVRSYNEQFF. Written as DNA, the CDR3 is TGTGCCAGCAGTTATAACAGGGTCAGGTCCTACAATGAGCAGTTCTTC.

This clone was seen many times. V is TRBV30 and J is TRBJ1-1, with D hard to call. Germline V lookup: CDR1 GTSNPN, CDR2 SVGIG (reference sequence). The CDR3 sequence is 13 residues long. V was shortened by 2 bases and J by 1 base, with 8 bases between the two germline ends. The CDR3 coding sequence is TGTGCCTGGAGTAGAGCGGCGAACACTGAAGCTTTCTTT. Protein product: CAWSRAANTEAFF.

CDR3 amino acids: CAISEWGGETTRTDTQYF. The CDR3 DNA follows: TGTGCCATCAGTGAGTGGGGAGGGGAGACAACGAGGACAGATACGCAGTATTTT. This chain connects TRBV10-3 to TRBJ2-3, with 7 bases fitting TRBD2. V gave up 1 base and J gave up 3 bases; unmatched junction bases: 13. In germline, CDR1 is ENHRY, CDR2 SYGVKD. The CDR3 length is 18 residues.

V gene TRBV4-3 combines with J gene TRBJ1-2, with D hard to call. The CDR3 has 18 amino acids. The V end lost 3 bases, the J end lost 6 bases, and 26 bases lay between the germline ends. CDR1 LGHNA and CDR2 YSLEER come from the germline V gene. The CDR3 loop is CASSHEHLPSDKGDGYTF. In DNA form, the CDR3 reads TGCGCCAGCAGCCATGAACACCTGCCGTCAGATAAGGGTGATGGCTACACCTTC.

The chain uses TRBV5-1 and TRBJ2-7; D gene ambiguous. Germline V gene sequence: CDR1 SGHRS, CDR2 YFSETQ. The CDR3 runs 14 residues. V lost 0 bases, J lost 2 bases, and 9 bases lay in between. For the CDR3, the DNA is TGCGCCAGCAGCTTGGGGGGTCAGCCCTACGAGCAGTACTTC. Translated, it gives CASSLGGQPYEQYF.

This chain connects TRBV7-9 to TRBJ2-7; TRBD2 aligns across 10 bases. This CDR3 region has 16 residues. Per the germline V gene, CDR1 is SEHNR and CDR2 is FQNEAQ (reference sequence). Germline trimming cut 2 bases from V and 3 bases from J; bases unmatched to any gene: 7. The CDR3 DNA follows: TGTGCCAGCAGCTTAATCCTGGGACTAGCGAACTACGAGCAGTACTTC. This encodes CASSLILGLANYEQYF.